Following are 22 T cell receptor beta chains from one sample sequenced in a study of T cells in tuberculosis. Profiled with immunoSEQ multiplex PCR; TCRdb holds only in-frame clones, not every one. The data show about 25,000 clones, over 95% seen once. The specimen sequenced was PBMCs. These receptor sequences come from a donor under 30 with latent tuberculosis or without tuberculosis infection.

CDR3 loop: CASSQDPGGASYEQYV. The DNA for the CDR3 is TGCGCCAGCAGCCAAGATCCCGGGGGGGCCTCTTACGAGCAGTACGTC. This sequence joins TRBV4-1 and TRBJ2-7; the match to TRBD2 covers 8 bases. Germline V CDR1 and CDR2: MGHRA, YSYEKL. This CDR3 contains 16 residues. Losses at the gene ends were 0 bases for V and 4 bases for J; bases not matched to a gene: 8.

V and J are TRBV7-6 and TRBJ2-3; 13 bases map to TRBD2. Germline CDR1 and CDR2: SGHVS and FNYEAQ. The V segment lost 5 bases and the J segment 2 bases; nucleotides outside the gene matches: 19. The CDR3 sequence is 21 residues long. The CDR3 sequence: CASSPRWTSGGLGALTDTQYF. DNA of the CDR3: TGTGCCAGCAGCCCCCGTTGGACTAGCGGGGGCCTTGGGGCCCTCACAGATACGCAGTATTTT.

The chain is built from TRBV7-6 and TRBJ1-2; D remains ambiguous. CDR3 length equals 13 residues. Trimming shortened V by 1 base and J by 3 bases, and 6 bases separated the two germline ends. Germline V CDR1 and CDR2: SGHVS, FNYEAQ. The CDR3 nucleotides are TGTGCCAGCAGCTTAGGACACCACTATGGCTACACCTTC. It is translated as CASSLGHHYGYTF. Together with reference TRBV7-6 and TRBJ1-2, the CDR3 gives the full variable domain: GAGVSQSPRYKVTKRGQDVALRCDPISGHVSLYWYRQALGQGPEFLTYFNYEAQQDKSGLPNDRFSAERPEGSISTLTIQRTEQRDSAMYRCASSLGHHYGYTFGSGTRLTVV.

J is TRBJ2-2 and V is TRBV29-1; a weak D match, TRBD2 (6 bases). Germline assignment: CDR1 SQVTM and CDR2 ANQGSEA. The CDR3 has 15 amino acids. The V gene lost 3 bases and the J gene lost 3 bases, with 14 bases spanning the gap. This CDR3 reads CSVDGGIGDTGELFF. Written as DNA, the CDR3 is TGCAGCGTTGACGGAGGGATAGGGGACACCGGGGAGCTGTTTTTT.

The V and J genes are TRBV30 and TRBJ1-6; TRBD1 is a possible D gene (6 bases). CDR1 and CDR2 from the germline V gene are GTSNPN and SVGIG (reference sequence). The CDR3 has 13 amino acids. V lost 4 bases and J lost 8, with 12 bases in between. CDR3 protein: CAWNLGADSPLHF. The CDR3 nucleotides are TGTGCCTGGAATCTGGGGGCAGATTCACCCCTCCACTTT. Using reference TRBV30 and TRBJ1-6 for the parts outside the CDR3, the full variable domain is SQTIHQWPATLVQPVGSPLSLECTVEGTSNPNLYWYRQAAGRGLQLLFYSVGIGQISSEVPQNLSASRPQDRQFILSSKKLLLSDSGFYLCAWNLGADSPLHFGNGTRLTVT.

This clone was seen a single time. The chain recombines TRBV19 with TRBJ1-2; D ambiguous. The CDR3 contains 13 residues. Looked up from germline, CDR1 is LNHDA and CDR2 is SQIVND (reference sequence). Trimming cost V 7 bases and J 4 bases, with 13 bases left between them. This chain's CDR3 is CASNLREVYGYTF. DNA of the CDR3: TGTGCCAGTAACCTACGGGAGGTCTATGGCTACACCTTC.

This chain uses TRBV9 with TRBJ1-1; tentatively, D is TRBD1 (5 bases). V was trimmed by 3 bases and J by 4 bases, leaving 16 bases between them. Germline values: CDR1 SGDLS, CDR2 YYNGEE. The CDR3 length is 15 residues. The CDR3 sequence: CASSAHPQGGTEAFF. In DNA form, the CDR3 reads TGTGCCAGCAGCGCCCACCCCCAGGGAGGCACTGAAGCTTTCTTT.

The chain joins TRBV15 to TRBJ2-3; TRBD2 matches 8 bases. V shed 0 bases and J 0 bases; nucleotides not matched to a gene: 5. Germline CDR1 LNHNV, CDR2 YYDKDF (reference sequence). The CDR3 is 17 amino acids. The CDR3 DNA sequence: TGTGCCACCAGCAGAGATCAACGGGGGGGCAGCACAGATACGCAGTATTTT. This translates into CATSRDQRGGSTDTQYF.

The J gene is TRBJ2-3, the V gene TRBV27, with 8 bases identical to TRBD1. This CDR3 region has 16 residues. V lost 8 bases, J lost 3 bases, and 13 bases stayed unmatched. The V gene's germline CDR1 is MNHEY and CDR2 SMNVEV (reference sequence). For the CDR3, the DNA is TGTGCCAGCTGGCCTGGACAGGGTAGCTTTACAGATACGCAGTATTTT. Protein product: CASWPGQGSFTDTQYF.

The rearrangement links TRBV9 to TRBJ1-6; no clear D. The ends were cut back, 3 bases at V and 0 bases at J, with 16 bases in the middle. The CDR3 covers 18 residues. CDR1 and CDR2 (germline): SGDLS, YYNGEE. CDR3 amino acids: CASSATPSLSSYNSPLHF. In DNA form, the CDR3 reads TGTGCCAGCAGCGCTACCCCATCACTGAGCTCCTATAATTCACCCCTCCACTTT.

The V gene is TRBV7-6, the J gene TRBJ1-3; 7 nucleotides match TRBD1. V shed 1 base, J shed 3 bases, and the junction held 3 bases outside the gene matches. The CDR3 has 15 residues. Germline V gene data show CDR1 as SGHVS and CDR2 as FNYEAQ. In DNA form, the CDR3 reads TGTGCCAGCAGCTTAGGGGACAGCCATGGAAACACCATATATTTT. Translating gives CASSLGDSHGNTIYF.

The rearrangement joins TRBV4-1 to TRBJ2-1; D is unclear. This CDR3 has 15 residues. Germline lookup yields CDR1 MGHRA and CDR2 YSYEKL. V dropped 0 bases and J dropped 0 bases, with 6 bases sitting between them. CDR3 coding DNA: TGCGCCAGCAGCCAAGAAGCCGACTCCTACAATGAGCAGTTCTTC. This codes for CASSQEADSYNEQFF.

The V and J genes are TRBV2 and TRBJ2-7, with a possible D match to TRBD1 (6 bases). This CDR3 is 16 amino acids long. The germline V and J ends were trimmed by 4 bases and 12 bases, with 28 bases remaining between them. Germline V lookup: CDR1 SNHLY, CDR2 FYNNEI. The CDR3 nucleotides read TGTGCCAGCAGTGGTTCAACAGGGAACCCTTACGACAGACCGTACTTC. Translated: CASSGSTGNPYDRPYF.

The chain is built from TRBV4-1 and TRBJ1-1, with a tentative D call TRBD1 (5 bases). CDR3 length: 17 amino acids. CDR1 MGHRA and CDR2 YSYEKL come from the germline V gene. With 1 base removed from V and 5 bases from J, the gap between germline ends came to 20 bases. CDR3 bases: TGCGCCAGCAGCCAAGTATTGGTCAGACAGTTGGGTACTGAAGCTTTCTTT. Its protein is CASSQVLVRQLGTEAFF.

The chain employs TRBV29-1 and TRBJ2-6; TRBD2 matches 8 bases. Germline CDR1 SQVTM, CDR2 ANQGSEA. This CDR3 has 16 amino acids. V lost 6 bases to trimming and J lost 0 bases; unmatched junction nucleotides: 7. This CDR3 is CSVGGGGLSGANVLTF. The CDR3 region has the DNA TGCAGCGTGGGTGGCGGGGGGCTCTCTGGGGCCAACGTCCTGACTTTC.

V gene TRBV5-1 combines with J gene TRBJ1-3; D gene unclear. The germline V gene has CDR1 SGHRS and CDR2 YFSETQ. The CDR3 consists of 12 residues. Trimming took off 0 bases at V and 8 bases at J, with 6 bases between the two ends. CDR3 protein: CASSLVGDTIYF. The DNA of the CDR3 is TGCGCCAGCAGCTTGGTCGGGGACACCATATATTTT.

The chain combines TRBV5-1 with TRBJ2-3; D may be TRBD2 (5 bases). Looked up from germline, CDR1 is SGHRS and CDR2 is YFSETQ. The CDR3 contains 13 residues. V was pared by 4 bases and J by 2 bases, with 8 bases between. For the CDR3, the DNA is TGCGCCAGCAGCCCCCGGGACACAGATACGCAGTATTTT. It translates to CASSPRDTDTQYF.

The J gene is TRBJ1-3, the V gene TRBV5-1; D gene unclear. This CDR3 is built from 14 residues. V was pared by 0 bases and J by 9 bases, with 13 bases between. From germline, CDR1 is SGHRS and CDR2 YFSETQ. CDR3 in DNA: TGCGCCAGCAGCTTGGGTTCCGTCGAGGGCACCATATATTTT. Its translation is CASSLGSVEGTIYF.

The CDR3 bases are TGTGCCAGTAGTATGCGGGGCGGGGCAGCCAAAAACATTCAGTACTTC. It yields the protein CASSMRGGAAKNIQYF. The chain has TRBV19 and TRBJ2-4, with D tentatively TRBD2 (6 bases). There are 16 residues in the CDR3. CDR1 and CDR2 (germline): LNHDA, SQIVND (reference sequence). The V end lost 3 bases, the J end lost 0 bases, and 12 bases lay between the germline ends.

Concerning this clone: The same CDR3 can be traced to other DNA sequences in this sample. The rearrangement links TRBV19 to TRBJ1-5; D ambiguous. This CDR3 has 15 residues. Germline lookup yields CDR1 LNHDA and CDR2 SQIVND (reference sequence). V lost 2 bases and J lost 2, with 10 bases in between. As DNA, the CDR3 is TGTGCCAGTAGTATACGAGGTACCGGCAATCAGCCCCAGCATTTT. It translates to CASSIRGTGNQPQHF.

The chain combines TRBV4-1 with TRBJ1-1; no definite D call. CDR1 is MGHRA and CDR2 is YSYEKL in the germline V gene. The CDR3 extends over 13 amino acids. Deletions cut 1 base from V and 1 base from J, with 4 bases between. The CDR3 region is CASSQVSNTEAFF. In DNA, the CDR3 is TGCGCCAGCAGCCAAGTCTCGAACACTGAAGCTTTCTTT.

As for this clone: Different DNA sequences within this sample yield the same CDR3. The chain is built from TRBV18 and TRBJ1-1; 8 bases line up with TRBD1. Germline trimming cut 6 bases from V and 0 bases from J; bases unmatched to any gene: 6. The germline V gene has CDR1 KGHSH and CDR2 LQKENI. This CDR3 has 15 residues. The CDR3 nucleotides read TGTGCCAGCTCCCCCGGACAGGGCATGAACACTGAAGCTTTCTTT. It codes for CASSPGQGMNTEAFF.